The present T cell receptor (beta chain) was sequenced within a study of blood T cell repertoires in COVID-19 (dated by TCRdb to 2020 to 2021). At the level of the whole study: Samples from collaborators originated in the United States, Italy and Spain and spanned both the acute and convalescent phases of COVID-19. Where HLA class I and class II types were available, the types were taken from metadata supplied by the sample provider, not from assay-based typing. Subjects who had been exposed to COVID-19, were actively infected with it, or had recovered from it provided the deeply sampled blood TCRbeta repertoires that made up the dataset. The samples were drawn from two sources: the first 160 participants of the ongoing ImmuneRACE study, and 1,254 subjects contributed by 6 global collaborators. The repertoires were released in a freely available public database intended as a resource for research on the immune response to SARS-CoV-2. The prospective study material was composed of cDNA or gDNA derived from T cells, B-cell-depleted T cells, or PBMCs. Sample metadata almost always included a de-identified subject ID, COVID-19 status, age in years and sex.

In Seattle, one collaborating source enrolled patients while the infection was active and tracked those patients longitudinally over the course of disease. The collaborating institutions used their own protocols to collect whole blood in K2EDTA tubes. For TCRbeta analysis, collaborators shipped samples in one of three forms: frozen whole blood, isolated PBMCs, or DNA extracted from either of those sample types. For CDR1 and CDR2, the germline V gene (reference sequence) lists LGHDT and YNNKEL. The CDR3, from cysteine to phenylalanine, totals 14 residues. The read is trimmed to its CDR3 DNA, 42 bases read in frame from base 1. Between the V and J ends, shortened by 7 bases and 2 bases respectively, the junction contains 14 bases. General conclusions and limits of the study: The quantity of clinical and demographic metadata differed by source and by participant and was supplied without curation.

As regards this clone: Its antigen is still unknown. Base qualities are missing; no much larger clone stands one base away.

TCRbeta CDR3 regions were amplified from genomic DNA by means of the immunoSEQ Assay, a bias-controlled multiplex PCR. The study's processing was this. Within the assay, amplification of reference gene primers was used to estimate how many nucleated cells each sample contained. Sequence reads were collapsed and filtered to measure the absolute abundance of every unique TCRbeta CDR3 rearrangement. Productive Simpson clonality was computed per sample as the square root of Simpson's diversity index over productive rearrangements. Imported from immuneACCESS, the table was reduced by TCRdb to in-frame sequences with V and J called. These copies leave out some clones; in studies compared against another copy, an unresolved V gene accounts for under half, and the cause of the remainder is not known. Clonal size and the V and J genes are those of that table, whereas D and trimming came from the DNA. In all, the sample holds 250,000 to 350,000 clones, and roughly 84% of those were seen once. Clones ranked in the top ten supply almost 1.5% of the sample.

Sequencing was carried out using peripheral blood. The sequence came from a human donor with COVID-19, enrolled during active disease. The donor label of this sample is uncertain. The sequence links TRBV3-1 (or the pseudogene TRBV3-2) to TRBJ2-5; TRBD1 is perhaps the D gene, given 5 matching bases. The CDR3 is CASTRWTHQETQYF. The nucleotides read TGTGCCAGCACCAGATGGACACATCAAGAGACCCAGTACTTC.